A single sample gave rise to the 13 T cell receptor beta chains below, sequenced in a study of T cells in women clearing cervical HPV infection. TCRdb's copy holds only in-frame clones and misses some; the assay was immunoSEQ multiplex PCR. This sample lists over 25,000 clones; its ten largest clones have about 7.8%. Sequenced input: blood buffy coat. These receptors were obtained from a woman aged 18-70 years with a cervical HPV16 infection that either progressed to CIN3+ or cleared (not recorded which).

As regards this clone: With the read ending 3 residues before the CDR3 end, the germline J gene is used to fill in that end. The V gene is TRBV7-6, the J gene TRBJ2-1, with TRBD2 identical over 7 bases. V trimming: 0 bases; J trimming: 8 bases; junction bases outside the gene matches: 7. The CDR3 totals 15 residues. The germline gives CDR1 SGHVS, CDR2 FNYEAQ. The CDR3 region is CASSLAGGDFYEQFF. The covered CDR3 bases are TGTGCCAGCAGCTTAGCGGGGGGGGACTTTTATGAG.

A remark on this clone: Read data end 3 residues before the CDR3 end; the end is taken from the germline J gene. The rearrangement joins TRBV20-1 to TRBJ2-1; 12 nucleotides agree with TRBD2. The CDR3 is made up of 16 amino acids. Germline assignment: CDR1 DFQATT and CDR2 SNEGSKA (reference sequence). J gave up 2 bases and V 2 bases, and 4 bases lay outside the gene matches. The sequenced part of the CDR3 DNA is TGCAGTGCTAGATCGGCTAGCGGGGGGGCCTACAATGAG. This translates into CSARSASGGAYNE. The whole CDR3 sequence reads CSARSASGGAYNEQFF.

Incomplete CDR3 DNA: TGTGCCATCAGTGAGTCTGCAGGGGCCTACGAG. Translated, it gives CAISESAGAYE. The full CDR3 protein reads CAISESAGAYEQYF. V usage is TRBV10-3 and J usage is TRBJ2-7, with D maybe TRBD1 (6 bases). Read sequence stops 3 residues before the CDR3 end, and the germline J gene provides the missing end. Germline V CDR1 and CDR2: ENHRY, SYGVKD. This CDR3 spans 14 amino acids. V shed 0 bases and J shed 2 bases, with 8 bases lying between them.

For this clone: The sequenced fragment ends 3 residues before the CDR3 boundary, so the rest is inferred from the germline J gene. The rearrangement uses TRBV19 and TRBJ2-7; D might be TRBD1 (5 bases). The CDR3 is 14 amino acids. The germline CDR1 and CDR2 sequences are LNHDA and SQIVND (reference sequence). V was pared by 1 base and J by 0 bases, with 7 bases between. CDR3 protein: CASSIGGASYEQYF. Incomplete CDR3 DNA: TGTGCCAGTAGTATAGGTGGGGCCTCCTACGAG. Complete variable domain (other parts from reference TRBV19 and TRBJ2-7): DGGITQSPKYLFRKEGQNVTLSCEQNLNHDAMYWYRQDPGQGLRLIYYSQIVNDFQKGDIAEGYSVSREKKESFPLTVTSAQKNPTAFYLCASSIGGASYEQYFGPGTRLTVT.

As for this clone: The read ends 3 residues shy of where the CDR3 ends; the end is completed using the germline J gene. The chain recombines TRBV7-2 with TRBJ1-5, with D possibly matching TRBD1 (6 bases). This CDR3 has 15 amino acids. Trimming took 5 bases from V and 3 from J, leaving 14 bases between them. Germline V CDR1 and CDR2: SGHTA, FQGNSA. CDR3 region: CASSPTAGDNQPQHF. The covered CDR3 bases are TGTGCCAGCAGCCCAACGGCAGGGGACAATCAGCCC. Full variable domain (remainder filled in from reference TRBV7-2 and TRBJ1-5): GAGVSQSPSNKVTEKGKDVELRCDPISGHTALYWYRQSLGQGLEFLIYFQGNSAPDKSGLPSDRFSAERTGGSVSTLTIQRTQQEDSAVYLCASSPTAGDNQPQHFGDGTRLSIL.

Of note for this clone: Compared with germline, one end of the junction differs, possibly owing to a read error. The sample contains more than one DNA sequence encoding this CDR3. CDR3 bases read: TGCAGTGCTCAAACAGGGTTCTCTGGAAACACA. Its translation: CSAQTGFSGNT. The entire CDR3 is CSAQTGFSGNTIYF. The V and J genes are TRBV20-1 and TRBJ1-3, with D perhaps TRBD1 (6 bases). The CDR3 is cut off 3 residues early in the read; its end comes from the germline J gene. Germline CDR1 reads DFQATT; CDR2 reads SNEGSKA (reference sequence). The CDR3 loop spans 14 amino acids.

Comments on this clone: The read stops 3 residues short of the end of the CDR3; the missing end is completed from the germline J gene. The chain is built from TRBV27 and TRBJ1-2, with TRBD1 identical over 9 bases. The CDR3 is 16 residues long. Germline V gene lookup returns CDR1 MNHEY and CDR2 SMNVEV (reference sequence). Unmatched junction bases numbered 8, after V lost 0 bases and J lost 6 bases. The sequenced CDR3 bases are TGTGCCAGCAGTTTATCCGCGGACAGGGGTAGAAATGGC. The encoded protein is CASSLSADRGRNG. The full CDR3 is CASSLSADRGRNGYTF.

With regard to this clone: Read coverage stops 3 residues before the CDR3 terminus; the germline J gene supplies the remainder. The J gene is TRBJ2-1, the V gene TRBV2; D is perhaps TRBD2 (6 bases). The germline CDR1 and CDR2 sequences are SNHLY and FYNNEI. The CDR3 consists of 15 residues. The V and J ends lost 2 bases and 0 bases respectively, with 8 bases between them. The CDR3 DNA, read in part, is TGTGCCAGCAGTGAACTAGCGAACTCCTACAATGAG. This translates into CASSELANSYNE. The full CDR3 protein is CASSELANSYNEQFF.

Of note for this clone: The read falls 3 residues short of the CDR3 end, and the missing part is taken from the germline J gene. This rearrangement joins TRBV20-1 to TRBJ2-7; D is tentatively TRBD1 or TRBD2 (6 bases each). Trimming shortened V by 0 bases and J by 2 bases, and 20 bases separated the two germline ends. Germline V gene lookup returns CDR1 DFQATT and CDR2 SNEGSKA (reference sequence). CDR3 length: 17 amino acids. The sequenced part of the CDR3 DNA is TGCAGTGCTAGAGACCCCCACAGGGAGGTGACACCCTACGAG. It is translated as CSARDPHREVTPYE. The entire CDR3 reads CSARDPHREVTPYEQYF.

Of note for this clone: The read stops 3 residues short of the end of the CDR3; the missing end is completed from the germline J gene. This chain joins TRBV11-1 and TRBJ2-2; 8 nucleotides agree with TRBD2. The length of the CDR3 is 15 residues. Germline V CDR1 and CDR2: SGHAT, FQDESV (reference sequence). CDR3 residues: CASSHGDGGANVLFF. The covered CDR3 bases are TGTGCCAGCAGCCACGGGGACGGGGGGGCCAACGTG.

A note on this clone: The CDR3 end is not reached by the read, which stops 3 residues before it; the germline J gene fills it in. The chain recombines TRBV5-1 with TRBJ2-7; maybe TRBD1 (6 bases). The CDR3 contains 15 residues. V dropped 4 bases and J dropped 0 bases, with 14 bases sitting between them. The germline gives CDR1 SGHRS, CDR2 YFSETQ. CDR3 sequence reads: CASSKVGASSYEQYF. CDR3 bases read: TGCGCCAGCAGCAAGGTGGGGGCTAGCTCCTACGAG.

Concerning this clone itself: The read finishes 3 residues shy of the CDR3 end, and the germline J gene is used to complete it. The chain couples TRBV30 to TRBJ1-1; the D gene is possibly TRBD1 (6 bases). Germline V gives CDR1 GTSNPN, CDR2 SVGIG (reference sequence). The germline V and J ends were trimmed by 3 bases and 5 bases, with 13 bases remaining between them. The CDR3 consists of 13 residues. The CDR3 loop reads CAWRGHLGTEAFF. CDR3 bases read: TGTGCCTGGAGGGGACACCTGGGAACTGAA. Full variable domain (remainder filled in from reference TRBV30 and TRBJ1-1): SQTIHQWPATLVQPVGSPLSLECTVEGTSNPNLYWYRQAAGRGLQLLFYSVGIGQISSEVPQNLSASRPQDRQFILSSKKLLLSDSGFYLCAWRGHLGTEAFFGQGTRLTVV.

In regard to this clone: The read gets to within 3 residues of the CDR3 end, and the germline J gene fills in the rest. The V gene is TRBV5-1, the J gene TRBJ2-7; TRBD2 matches at 13 bases. Germline V gene sequence: CDR1 SGHRS, CDR2 YFSETQ. This CDR3 spans 17 amino acids. V shed 8 bases and J 6 bases; nucleotides not matched to a gene: 17. The DNA read from the CDR3 is TGCGCCAGGTCGCTTGTAGATACTAGCGGGGGGGTCGGCGAG. Its protein is CARSLVDTSGGVGE. The CDR3 as a whole reads CARSLVDTSGGVGEQYF.